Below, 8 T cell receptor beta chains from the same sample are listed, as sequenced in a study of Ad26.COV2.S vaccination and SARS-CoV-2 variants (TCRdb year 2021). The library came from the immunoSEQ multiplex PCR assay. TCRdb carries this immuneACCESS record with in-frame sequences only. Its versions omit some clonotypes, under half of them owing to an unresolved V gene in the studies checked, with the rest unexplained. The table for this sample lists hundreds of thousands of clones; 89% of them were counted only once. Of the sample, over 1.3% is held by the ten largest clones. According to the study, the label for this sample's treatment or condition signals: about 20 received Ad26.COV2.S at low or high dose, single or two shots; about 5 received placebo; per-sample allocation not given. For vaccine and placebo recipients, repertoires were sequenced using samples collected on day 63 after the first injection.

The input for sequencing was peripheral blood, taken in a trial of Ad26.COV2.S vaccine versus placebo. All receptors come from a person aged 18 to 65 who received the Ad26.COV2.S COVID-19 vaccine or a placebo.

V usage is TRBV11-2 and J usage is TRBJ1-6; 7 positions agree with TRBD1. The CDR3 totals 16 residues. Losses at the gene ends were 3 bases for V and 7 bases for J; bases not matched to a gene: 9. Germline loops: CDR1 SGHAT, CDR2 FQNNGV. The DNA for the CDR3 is TGTGCCAGCAGCTTTAGTTCCGGGACAGCCAATTCACCCCTCCACTTT. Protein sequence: CASSFSSGTANSPLHF.

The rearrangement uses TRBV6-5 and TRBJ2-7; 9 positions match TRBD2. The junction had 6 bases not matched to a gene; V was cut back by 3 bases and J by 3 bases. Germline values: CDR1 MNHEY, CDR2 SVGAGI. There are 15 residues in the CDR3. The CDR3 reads CASSYSGTSFYEQYF. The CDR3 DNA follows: TGTGCCAGCAGTTATTCCGGGACTAGCTTCTACGAGCAGTACTTC.

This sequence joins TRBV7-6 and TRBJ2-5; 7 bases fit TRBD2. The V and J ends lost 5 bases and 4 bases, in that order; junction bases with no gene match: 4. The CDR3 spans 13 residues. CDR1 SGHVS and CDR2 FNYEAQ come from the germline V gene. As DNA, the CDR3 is TGTGCCAGCAGCGAAATAGCGGGAGAGACCCAGTACTTC. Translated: CASSEIAGETQYF.

The CDR3 region is CASSLVGLAGFTGELFF. DNA of the CDR3: TGTGCCAGCAGCTTAGTCGGTCTAGCGGGCTTCACCGGGGAGCTGTTTTTT. The gene calls are TRBV7-2 and TRBJ2-2, with 8 bases that match TRBD2. In germline, CDR1 is SGHTA, CDR2 FQGNSA. Losses at the gene ends were 1 base for V and 4 bases for J; bases not matched to a gene: 8. This CDR3 region has 17 residues.

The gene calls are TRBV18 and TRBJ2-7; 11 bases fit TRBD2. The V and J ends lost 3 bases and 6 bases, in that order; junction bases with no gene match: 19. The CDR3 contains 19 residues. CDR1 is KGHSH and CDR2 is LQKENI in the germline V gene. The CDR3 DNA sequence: TGTGCCAGCTCACCCCCAGCATCTAGCGGGGGGCCGCCTAGACGCGAGCAGTACTTC. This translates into CASSPPASSGGPPRREQYF.

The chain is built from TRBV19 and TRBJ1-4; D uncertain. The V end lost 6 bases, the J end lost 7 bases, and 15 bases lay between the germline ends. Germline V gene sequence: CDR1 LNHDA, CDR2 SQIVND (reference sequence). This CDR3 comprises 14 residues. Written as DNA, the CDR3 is TGTGCCAGTAGAACCGGAAGCTTGCGTGAAAAACTGTTTTTT. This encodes CASRTGSLREKLFF.

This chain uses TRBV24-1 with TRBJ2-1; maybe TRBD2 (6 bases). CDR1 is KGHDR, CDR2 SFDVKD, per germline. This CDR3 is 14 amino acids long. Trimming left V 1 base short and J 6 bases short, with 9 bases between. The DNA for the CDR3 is TGTGCCACCAGTGATTTCGCGGGACTCAATGAGCAGTTCTTC. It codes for CATSDFAGLNEQFF.

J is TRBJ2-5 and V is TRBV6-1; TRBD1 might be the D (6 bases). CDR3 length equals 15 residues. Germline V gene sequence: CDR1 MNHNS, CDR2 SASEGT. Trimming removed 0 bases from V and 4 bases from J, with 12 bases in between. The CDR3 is CASSEAWVGGETQYF. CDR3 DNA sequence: TGTGCCAGCAGTGAAGCCTGGGTAGGGGGAGAGACCCAGTACTTC.